These 28 T cell receptor beta chains share one sample of origin, sequenced in a study of blood T cell repertoires in COVID-19. Method: immunoSEQ multiplex PCR; TCRdb's copy keeps in-frame clones and lacks some. The sample includes 160,000 or so clones, around four fifths of them seen just once. The sequenced sample was peripheral blood. The receptors come from an elderly woman with acute or convalescent COVID-19.

This chain uses TRBV6-5 with TRBJ2-3; D possibly corresponds to TRBD1 (5 bases). V was cut by 6 bases and J by 6 bases, with 13 bases left in between. Germline V gene lookup returns CDR1 MNHEY and CDR2 SVGAGI. The CDR3 runs to 13 residues. The CDR3 DNA is TGTGCCAGCAGGCAAGCAGGGTTGGATACGCAGTATTTT. It encodes CASRQAGLDTQYF.

The rearrangement joins TRBV4-2 to TRBJ1-6; D is unclear. Germline V gene data show CDR1 as LGHNA and CDR2 as YNFKEQ. The V and J ends lost 5 bases and 16 bases respectively, with 21 bases between them. The CDR3 is 14 residues long. CDR3 in DNA: TGTGCCAGCAGCGAGCCCTTGTTTAGGGAGACTCTCCACTTT. Its translation is CASSEPLFRETLHF.

V gene TRBV6-2 or TRBV6-3 combines with J gene TRBJ1-5; 9 bases align to TRBD1. With 5 bases clipped from V and 4 bases from J, the junction kept 3 bases outside the gene matches. The CDR3 covers 14 residues. Per the germline V gene, CDR1 is MNHEY and CDR2 is SVGEGT. The CDR3 is CASSGGQGNQPQHF. The CDR3 DNA reads as TGTGCCAGCAGTGGGGGACAGGGTAATCAGCCCCAGCATTTT.

This rearrangement joins TRBV11-3 to TRBJ1-5, with D perhaps TRBD1 (5 bases). V gave up 4 bases and J gave up 0 bases, with 16 bases separating them. Germline V lookup: CDR1 SGHNT, CDR2 YENEEA. The CDR3 has 17 amino acids. The CDR3 loop reads CASSSRDSMYSNQPQHF. Here the CDR3 DNA reads TGTGCCAGCAGCTCAAGAGACAGCATGTATAGCAATCAGCCCCAGCATTTT. Together with reference TRBV11-3 and TRBJ1-5, the CDR3 gives the full variable domain: EAGVVQSPRYKIIEKKQPVAFWCNPISGHNTLYWYLQNLGQGPELLIRYENEEAVDDSQLPKDRFSAERLKGVDSTLKIQPAELGDSAVYLCASSSRDSMYSNQPQHFGDGTRLSIL.

This rearrangement joins TRBV2 to TRBJ1-5, with 9 bases lining up with TRBD1. Germline CDR1 SNHLY, CDR2 FYNNEI. Trimming took 7 bases from V and 6 from J; bases not matched to a gene: 7. This CDR3 has 14 residues. The CDR3 spells CASTPGQGIQPQHF. The CDR3 DNA is TGTGCCAGCACCCCGGGACAGGGTATTCAGCCCCAGCATTTT.

The sample holds many counts of this clone. The junction does not match germline at one end; this may be a read error. This chain joins TRBV18 and TRBJ2-5, with D perhaps TRBD1 (5 bases). Per germline, CDR1 KGHSH and CDR2 LQKENI. The CDR3 consists of 14 residues. CDR3 nucleotides: TGTGCCAGCTCACCAAGACAGTCGCAAGATACCCAGTACTTC. This codes for CASSPRQSQDTQYF.

The rearrangement joins TRBV19 to TRBJ1-5; 10 bases are shared with TRBD1. V was clipped by 4 bases and J by 6 bases; unmatched bases: 6. This CDR3 has 15 residues. The germline V gene has CDR1 LNHDA and CDR2 SQIVND (reference sequence). The CDR3: CASSKTGGAGQPQHF. In DNA, the CDR3 is TGTGCCAGTAGTAAGACAGGGGGCGCGGGTCAGCCCCAGCATTTT.

The chain recombines TRBV6-5 with TRBJ2-7; 9 nucleotides match TRBD2. CDR3 length equals 14 residues. CDR1 is MNHEY, CDR2 SVGAGI, per germline. The V and J ends lost 2 bases and 6 bases, in that order; junction bases with no gene match: 5. As DNA, the CDR3 is TGTGCCAGCAGTTACATAGCGGGAGAAGGCGAGCAGTACTTC. This translates into CASSYIAGEGEQYF.

In regard to this clone: Additional DNA sequences in this sample encode the identical CDR3. The chain carries TRBV6-5 and TRBJ1-5; no firm D call. The V end was cut by 3 bases, the J end by 0 bases, with 9 bases between. Germline V gene data show CDR1 as MNHEY and CDR2 as SVGAGI. The CDR3 is 15 residues long. The CDR3 reads CASSYRQDSNQPQHF. The CDR3 nucleotides read TGTGCCAGCAGTTATCGGCAGGATAGCAATCAGCCCCAGCATTTT.

This rearrangement joins TRBV7-9 to TRBJ2-7; 7 bases align to TRBD1. This CDR3 has 16 amino acids. J lost 6 bases, V lost 3 bases, and 14 bases had no gene match. Germline-derived CDR1 and CDR2 are SEHNR and FQNEAQ (reference sequence). CDR3 DNA sequence: TGTGCCAGCAGCTTTACTCTTGGACAGGCTTTAATCGAGCAGTACTTC. It is translated as CASSFTLGQALIEQYF.

This rearrangement joins TRBV2 to TRBJ2-7; D not resolved. V dropped 4 bases and J dropped 3 bases, with 4 bases sitting between them. From germline, CDR1 is SNHLY and CDR2 FYNNEI. The CDR3 contains 11 residues. As DNA, the CDR3 is TGTGCCAGCAGTGTAGTCTACGAGCAGTACTTC. It translates to CASSVVYEQYF.

The chain carries TRBV6-5 and TRBJ2-3; a weak D match, TRBD2 (6 bases). The CDR3 sequence is 15 residues long. Germline CDR1 and CDR2: MNHEY and SVGAGI. V was cut by 5 bases and J by 0 bases, with 12 bases left in between. CDR3 sequence (DNA): TGTGCCAGCAGTCTAGGCGGGGCCAGCACAGATACGCAGTATTTT. Protein: CASSLGGASTDTQYF.

This clone was seen once. The rearrangement joins TRBV7-9 to TRBJ2-2; 8 nucleotides line up with TRBD2. CDR1 is SEHNR, CDR2 FQNEAQ, per germline (reference sequence). The CDR3 contains 14 residues. V lost 5 bases and J lost 7; bases outside the gene matches: 6. The CDR3 here is CASSPTAGDGELFF. For the CDR3, the DNA is TGTGCCAGCAGCCCGACAGCGGGGGACGGGGAGCTGTTTTTT. Full variable domain (outside the CDR3, taken from reference TRBV7-9 and TRBJ2-2): DTGVSQNPRHKITKRGQNVTFRCDPISEHNRLYWYRQTLGQGPEFLTYFQNEAQLEKSRLLSDRFSAERPKGSFSTLEIQRTEQGDSAMYLCASSPTAGDGELFFGEGSRLTVL.

This sequence joins TRBV24-1 and TRBJ2-1; 8 bases are a match to TRBD2. The CDR3 sequence is 15 residues long. Trimming at V came to 4 bases and at J to 5 bases, leaving 6 bases not matched to a gene. Germline loops: CDR1 KGHDR, CDR2 SFDVKD. Here the CDR3 reads CATSEMGLGNNEQFF. CDR3 coding DNA: TGTGCCACCAGTGAAATGGGACTAGGAAACAATGAGCAGTTCTTC.

This clone has just a few counts. V usage is TRBV20-1 and J usage is TRBJ1-2; D gene uncertain. V was trimmed by 5 bases and J by 2 bases, leaving 6 bases between them. The CDR3 loop spans 11 amino acids. Germline CDR1 and CDR2: DFQATT and SNEGSKA (reference sequence). The CDR3 here is CSAPQNYGYTF. The CDR3 nucleotides read TGCAGTGCTCCTCAGAACTATGGCTACACCTTC.

V usage is TRBV7-2 and J usage is TRBJ1-5; D remains ambiguous. V shed 1 base and J shed 9 bases, with 10 bases lying between them. Germline V lookup: CDR1 SGHTA, CDR2 FQGNSA. The CDR3 consists of 13 residues. The CDR3 region is CASSLGEASPQHF. Written as DNA, the CDR3 is TGTGCCAGCAGCTTAGGGGAGGCTTCGCCCCAGCATTTT.

As for this clone: One junction end does not reproduce the germline sequence, and a read error may be involved. The chain joins TRBV11-2 to TRBJ2-1; 11 nucleotides agree with TRBD2. Germline CDR1 SGHAT, CDR2 FQNNGV. The CDR3 sequence is 16 residues long. The CDR3: CASSLESLGLAGEQFF. The CDR3 DNA sequence: TGTGCCAGCAGCCTAGAGTCATTAGGACTAGCGGGTGAGCAGTTCTTC. Using reference TRBV11-2 and TRBJ2-1 for the parts outside the CDR3, the full variable domain is EAGVAQSPRYKIIEKRQSVAFWCNPISGHATLYWYQQILGQGPKLLIQFQNNGVVDDSQLPKDRFSAERLKGVDSTLKIQPAKLEDSAVYLCASSLESLGLAGEQFFGPGTRLTVL.

J is TRBJ1-4 and V is TRBV2, with D possibly being TRBD1 (5 bases). Germline CDR1 reads SNHLY; CDR2 reads FYNNEI. The CDR3 is 17 residues long. Trimming pared 1 base from V and 8 bases from J, leaving 20 bases between. This CDR3 reads CASSEETAAVGREKLFF. DNA for the CDR3: TGTGCCAGCAGTGAAGAGACTGCCGCTGTGGGGCGAGAAAAACTGTTTTTT.

The CDR3 nucleotides read TGTGCCAGCAGTTACCGGGTAGACTCTCCCTACAATGAGCAGTTCTTC. It yields the protein CASSYRVDSPYNEQFF. The chain couples TRBV6-2 or TRBV6-3 to TRBJ2-1; D call uncertain. CDR1 is MNHEY and CDR2 is SVGEGT in the germline V gene. Trimming left V 2 bases short and J 2 bases short, with 13 bases between. The length of the CDR3 is 16 residues.

This clone was seen once. The rearrangement links TRBV25-1 to TRBJ1-3; no clear D. The CDR3 spans 12 residues. V lost 5 bases and J 9 bases, leaving 11 bases between the germline ends. Germline loops: CDR1 MGHDK, CDR2 SYGVNS. The CDR3 sequence: CASSPHFGTIYF. The CDR3 DNA follows: TGTGCCAGCAGTCCCCACTTTGGCACCATATATTTT.

This chain joins TRBV7-2 and TRBJ2-1; 8 bases align to TRBD2. CDR1 SGHTA and CDR2 FQGNSA come from the germline V gene. The CDR3 spans 16 residues. J was trimmed by 7 bases and V by 1 base; bases with no gene match: 9. The CDR3 DNA reads TGTGCCAGCAGCTTAGTGCTCGGGACTAGTTGGAATGAGCAGTTCTTC. Encoded protein: CASSLVLGTSWNEQFF. The full variable domain, in which reference TRBV7-2 and TRBJ2-1 provide the parts outside the CDR3, is GAGVSQSPSNKVTEKGKDVELRCDPISGHTALYWYRQSLGQGLEFLIYFQGNSAPDKSGLPSDRFSAERTGGSVSTLTIQRTQQEDSAVYLCASSLVLGTSWNEQFFGPGTRLTVL.

This chain links TRBV5-6 with TRBJ1-1, with D possibly matching TRBD1 (6 bases). Trimming cost V 2 bases and J 6 bases, with 17 bases left between them. In germline, CDR1 is SGHDT, CDR2 YYEEEE. The CDR3 totals 15 residues. CDR3 DNA sequence: TGTGCCAGCAGCTTTGGCGGAAGGGCAGGGGCTGAAGCTTTCTTT. Its protein product is CASSFGGRAGAEAFF. The full variable domain, its missing parts supplied by reference TRBV5-6 and TRBJ1-1, is DAGVTQSPTHLIKTRGQQVTLRCSPKSGHDTVSWYQQALGQGPQFIFQYYEEEERQRGNFPDRFSGHQFPNYSSELNVNALLLGDSALYLCASSFGGRAGAEAFFGQGTRLTVV.

Note on this clone: In the same sample, other DNA sequences code for this CDR3. The chain is built from TRBV10-3 and TRBJ2-7, with TRBD2 as a possible D gene (7 bases). CDR3 length: 14 amino acids. Trimming pared 10 bases from V and 2 bases from J, leaving 18 bases between. The germline gives CDR1 ENHRY, CDR2 SYGVKD. The DNA of the CDR3 is TGTGCCACCGGTGGGGCGGGGGCCGCCTACGAGCAGTACTTC. This sequence encodes CATGGAGAAYEQYF.

The genes are TRBV14 and TRBJ2-1; 11 nucleotides agree with TRBD2. Germline V gene data show CDR1 as SGHDN and CDR2 as FVKESK. The CDR3 sequence is 18 residues long. V trimming: 2 bases; J trimming: 1 base; junction bases outside the gene matches: 7. CDR3 loop: CASSQNPWTSGSYNEQFF. CDR3 nucleotides: TGTGCCAGCAGCCAAAACCCCTGGACTAGCGGGTCCTACAATGAGCAGTTCTTC.

The chain couples TRBV3-1 (or the pseudogene TRBV3-2) to TRBJ2-1; no clear D. The V and J ends lost 1 base and 8 bases respectively, with 9 bases between them. This CDR3 is 13 amino acids long. From germline, CDR1 is LGHDT and CDR2 YNNKEL (reference sequence). The CDR3 spells CASSQVEAHEQFF. Written as DNA, the CDR3 is TGTGCCAGCAGCCAAGTTGAAGCCCATGAGCAGTTCTTC.

The chain links TRBV19 to TRBJ2-1, with 10 nucleotides matching TRBD1. The CDR3 has 14 residues. Germline CDR1 reads LNHDA; CDR2 reads SQIVND (reference sequence). The junction had 3 bases not matched to a gene; V was cut back by 3 bases and J by 7 bases. CDR3 sequence (DNA): TGTGCCAGTAGTATTGGGGACAGGGGAAATGAGCAGTTCTTC. This sequence encodes CASSIGDRGNEQFF.

The chain uses TRBV12-5 and TRBJ2-1; 10 nucleotides line up with TRBD1. The CDR3 has 17 residues. V was clipped by 1 base and J by 5 bases; unmatched bases: 8. Germline lookup yields CDR1 LGHNT and CDR2 FRNRAP. CDR3 region: CASGLATGTGVHNEQFF. Written as DNA, the CDR3 is TGTGCTAGTGGTTTGGCAACCGGGACAGGGGTACACAATGAGCAGTTCTTC.

The V gene is TRBV19, the J gene TRBJ2-7; maybe TRBD2 (6 bases). The CDR3 length is 14 residues. Trimming pared 4 bases from V and 1 base from J, leaving 11 bases between. CDR1 is LNHDA, CDR2 SQIVND, per germline (reference sequence). CDR3 coding DNA: TGTGCCAGTAGTACGAAGCGGGCGTCCTACGAGCAGTACTTC. It codes for CASSTKRASYEQYF.